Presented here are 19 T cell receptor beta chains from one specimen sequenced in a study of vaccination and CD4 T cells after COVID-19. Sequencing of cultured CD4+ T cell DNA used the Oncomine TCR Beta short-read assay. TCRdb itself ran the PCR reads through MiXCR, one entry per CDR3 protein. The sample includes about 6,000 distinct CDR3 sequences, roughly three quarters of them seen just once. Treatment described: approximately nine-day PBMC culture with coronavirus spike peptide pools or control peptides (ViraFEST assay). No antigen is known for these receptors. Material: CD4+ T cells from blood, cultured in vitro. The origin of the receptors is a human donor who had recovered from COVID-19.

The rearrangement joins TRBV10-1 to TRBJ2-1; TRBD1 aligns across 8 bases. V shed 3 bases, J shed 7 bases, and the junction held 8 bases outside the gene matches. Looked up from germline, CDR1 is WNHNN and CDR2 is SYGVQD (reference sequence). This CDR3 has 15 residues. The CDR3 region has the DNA TGCGCCAGCAGTGACAGCTGGCAGGGGGCGAATGAGCAGTTCTTC. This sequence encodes CASSDSWQGANEQFF.

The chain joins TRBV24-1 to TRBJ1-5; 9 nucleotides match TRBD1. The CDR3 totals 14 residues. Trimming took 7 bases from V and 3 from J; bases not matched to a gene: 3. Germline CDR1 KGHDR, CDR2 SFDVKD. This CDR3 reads CATRGQGVNQPQHF. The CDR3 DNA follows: TGTGCCACCAGGGGACAGGGCGTCAATCAGCCCCAGCATTTT.

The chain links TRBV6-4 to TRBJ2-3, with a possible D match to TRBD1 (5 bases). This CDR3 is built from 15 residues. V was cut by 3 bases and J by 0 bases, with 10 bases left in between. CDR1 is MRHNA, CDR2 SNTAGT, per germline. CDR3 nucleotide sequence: TGTGCCAGCAGTGAAGACAGTGGGAGCACAGATACGCAGTATTTT. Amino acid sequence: CASSEDSGSTDTQYF.

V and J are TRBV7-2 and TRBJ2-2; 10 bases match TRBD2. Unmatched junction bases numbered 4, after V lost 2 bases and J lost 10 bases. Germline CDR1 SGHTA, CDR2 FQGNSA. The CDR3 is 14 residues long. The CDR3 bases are TGTGCCAGCAGCTTACTAGCGGGGGAGGAGGAGCTGTTTTTT. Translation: CASSLLAGEEELFF.

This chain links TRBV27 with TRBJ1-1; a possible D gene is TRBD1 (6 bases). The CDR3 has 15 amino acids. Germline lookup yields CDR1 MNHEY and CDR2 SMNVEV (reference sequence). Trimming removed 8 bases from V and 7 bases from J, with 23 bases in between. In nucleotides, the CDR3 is TGTGCCAGCCACCTTGGGGGGGCAGGAACGTTTGAAGCTTTCTTT. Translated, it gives CASHLGGAGTFEAFF.

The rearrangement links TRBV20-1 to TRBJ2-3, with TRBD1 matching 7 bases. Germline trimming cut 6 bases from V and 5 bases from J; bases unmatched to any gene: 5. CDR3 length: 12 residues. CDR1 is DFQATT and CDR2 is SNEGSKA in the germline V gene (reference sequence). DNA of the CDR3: TGCAGTGCCAGCTACAGGGGAGATACGCAGTATTTT. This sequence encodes CSASYRGDTQYF.

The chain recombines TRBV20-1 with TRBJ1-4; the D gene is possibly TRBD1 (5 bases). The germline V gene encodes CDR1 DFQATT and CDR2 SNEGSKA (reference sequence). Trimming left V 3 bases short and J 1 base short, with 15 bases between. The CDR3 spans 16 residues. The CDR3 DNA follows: TGCAGTGCTAGTGACTTACAGGAAGTAACTAATGAAAAACTGTTTTTT. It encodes CSASDLQEVTNEKLFF.

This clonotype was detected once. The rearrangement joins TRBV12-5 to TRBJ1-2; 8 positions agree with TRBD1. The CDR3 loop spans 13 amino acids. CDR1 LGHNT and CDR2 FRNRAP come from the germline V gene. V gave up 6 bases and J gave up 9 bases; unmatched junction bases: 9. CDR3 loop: CASGRDRTRSYTF. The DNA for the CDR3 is TGTGCTAGTGGCCGGGACAGGACTCGGAGCTACACCTTC.

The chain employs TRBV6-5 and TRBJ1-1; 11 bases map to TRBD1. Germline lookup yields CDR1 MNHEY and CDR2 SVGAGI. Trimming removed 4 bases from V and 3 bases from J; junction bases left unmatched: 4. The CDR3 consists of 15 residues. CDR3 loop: CASSSRTGGHTEAFF. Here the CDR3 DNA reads TGTGCCAGCAGTTCAAGGACAGGGGGCCACACTGAAGCTTTCTTT.

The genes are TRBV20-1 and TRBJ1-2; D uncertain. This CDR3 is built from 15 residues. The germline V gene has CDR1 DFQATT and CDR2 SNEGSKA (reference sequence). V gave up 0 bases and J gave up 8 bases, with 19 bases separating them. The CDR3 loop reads CSARDFVRRAEGYTF. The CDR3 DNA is TGCAGTGCTAGAGATTTTGTGCGGCGCGCTGAGGGCTACACCTTC.

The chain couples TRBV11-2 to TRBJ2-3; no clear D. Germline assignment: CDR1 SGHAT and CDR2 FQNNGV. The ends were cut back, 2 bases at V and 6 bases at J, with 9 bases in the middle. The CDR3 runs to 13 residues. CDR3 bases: TGTGCCAGCAGCTTAAGTTTCCGGGATACGCAGTATTTT. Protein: CASSLSFRDTQYF.

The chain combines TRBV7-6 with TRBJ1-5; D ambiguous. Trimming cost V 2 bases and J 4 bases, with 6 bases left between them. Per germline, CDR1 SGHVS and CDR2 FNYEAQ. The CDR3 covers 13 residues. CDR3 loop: CASSLSENQPQHF. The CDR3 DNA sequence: TGTGCCAGCAGCTTATCGGAAAATCAGCCCCAGCATTTT.

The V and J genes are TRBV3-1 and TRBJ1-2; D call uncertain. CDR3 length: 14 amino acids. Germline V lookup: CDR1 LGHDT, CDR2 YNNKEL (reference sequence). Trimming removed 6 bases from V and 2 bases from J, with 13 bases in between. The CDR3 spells CASSTGPENYGYTF. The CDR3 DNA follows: TGTGCCAGCAGTACGGGCCCCGAGAACTATGGCTACACCTTC.

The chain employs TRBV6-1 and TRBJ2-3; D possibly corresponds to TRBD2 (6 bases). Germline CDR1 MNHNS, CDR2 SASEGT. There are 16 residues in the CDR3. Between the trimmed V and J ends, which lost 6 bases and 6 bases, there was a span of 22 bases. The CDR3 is CASRTVPGTQADTQYF. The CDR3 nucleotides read TGTGCCAGCAGGACCGTACCCGGGACTCAAGCTGATACGCAGTATTTT.

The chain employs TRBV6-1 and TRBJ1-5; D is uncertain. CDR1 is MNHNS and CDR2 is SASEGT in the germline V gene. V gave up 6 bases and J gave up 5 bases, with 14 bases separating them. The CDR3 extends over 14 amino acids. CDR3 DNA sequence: TGTGCCAGCAGCCCACGGGTACGTGATCAGCCCCAGCATTTT. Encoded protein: CASSPRVRDQPQHF.

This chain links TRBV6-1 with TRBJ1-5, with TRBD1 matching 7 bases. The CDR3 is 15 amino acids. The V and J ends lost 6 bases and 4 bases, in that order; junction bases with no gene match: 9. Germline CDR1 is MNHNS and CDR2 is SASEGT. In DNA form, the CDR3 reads TGTGCCAGCAGGCCAGGGGGGGGGTCAAATCAGCCCCAGCATTTT. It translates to CASRPGGGSNQPQHF.

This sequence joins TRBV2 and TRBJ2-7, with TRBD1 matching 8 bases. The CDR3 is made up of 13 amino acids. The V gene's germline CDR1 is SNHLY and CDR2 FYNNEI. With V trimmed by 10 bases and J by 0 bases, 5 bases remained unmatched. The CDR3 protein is CAKGQGNSYEQYF. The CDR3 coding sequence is TGTGCCAAAGGACAGGGAAACTCCTACGAGCAGTACTTC. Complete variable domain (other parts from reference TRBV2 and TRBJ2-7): EPEVTQTPSHQVTQMGQEVILRCVPISNHLYFYWYRQILGQKVEFLVSFYNNEISEKSEIFDDQFSVERPDGSNFTLKIRSTKLEDSAMYFCAKGQGNSYEQYFGPGTRLTVT.

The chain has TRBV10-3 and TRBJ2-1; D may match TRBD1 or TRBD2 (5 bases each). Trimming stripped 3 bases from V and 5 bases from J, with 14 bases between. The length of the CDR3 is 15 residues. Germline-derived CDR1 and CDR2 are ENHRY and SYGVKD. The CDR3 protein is CAISDPGTVNNEQFF. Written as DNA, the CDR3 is TGTGCCATCAGTGACCCCGGGACGGTCAACAATGAGCAGTTCTTC.

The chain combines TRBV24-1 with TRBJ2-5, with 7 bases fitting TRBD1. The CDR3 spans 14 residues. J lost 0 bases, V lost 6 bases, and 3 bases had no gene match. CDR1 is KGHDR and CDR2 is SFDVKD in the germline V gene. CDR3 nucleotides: TGTGCCACCAGTATCGGACAGGACCAAGAGACCCAGTACTTC. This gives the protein CATSIGQDQETQYF.